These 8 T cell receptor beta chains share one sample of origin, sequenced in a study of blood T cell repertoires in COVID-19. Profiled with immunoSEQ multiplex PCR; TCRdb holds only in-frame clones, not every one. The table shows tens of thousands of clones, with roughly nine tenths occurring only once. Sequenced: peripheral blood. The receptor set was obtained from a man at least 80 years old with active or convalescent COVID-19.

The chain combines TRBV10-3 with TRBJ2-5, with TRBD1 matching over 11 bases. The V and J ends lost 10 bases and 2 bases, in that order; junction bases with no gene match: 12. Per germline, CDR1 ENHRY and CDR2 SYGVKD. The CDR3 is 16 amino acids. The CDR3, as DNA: TGTGCCACCCTCAACCGGGACAGGGGGGTACAAGAGACCCAGTACTTC. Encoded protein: CATLNRDRGVQETQYF.

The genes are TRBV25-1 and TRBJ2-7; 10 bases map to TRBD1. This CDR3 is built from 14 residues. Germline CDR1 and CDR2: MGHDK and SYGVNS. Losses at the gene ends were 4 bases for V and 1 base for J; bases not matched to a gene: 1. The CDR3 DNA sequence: TGTGCCAGCAGTGGGACAGGGGGTTCCTACGAGCAGTACTTC. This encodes CASSGTGGSYEQYF.

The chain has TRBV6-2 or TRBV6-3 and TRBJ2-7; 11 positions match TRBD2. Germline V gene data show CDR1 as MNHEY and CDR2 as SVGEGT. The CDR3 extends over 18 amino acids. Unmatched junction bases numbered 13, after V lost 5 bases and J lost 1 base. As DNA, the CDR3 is TGTGCCAGCAGTCCCGGGCTAGCGGGAGGCCCCCGGTCCTACGAGCAGTACTTC. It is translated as CASSPGLAGGPRSYEQYF.

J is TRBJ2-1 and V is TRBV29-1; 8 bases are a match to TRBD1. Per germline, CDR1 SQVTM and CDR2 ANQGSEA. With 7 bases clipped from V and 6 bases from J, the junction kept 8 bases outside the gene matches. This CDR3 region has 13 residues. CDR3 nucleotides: TGCAGCGAGGGCAGGGGGCTAGTCAATGAGCAGTTCTTC. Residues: CSEGRGLVNEQFF.

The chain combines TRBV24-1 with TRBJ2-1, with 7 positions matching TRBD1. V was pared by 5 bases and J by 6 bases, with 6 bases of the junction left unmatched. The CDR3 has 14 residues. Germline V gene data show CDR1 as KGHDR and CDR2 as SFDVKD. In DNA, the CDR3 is TGTGCCACCAGTGTCGGGACAGCCATCAATGAGCAGTTCTTC. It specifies CATSVGTAINEQFF.

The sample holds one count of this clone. In nucleotides, the CDR3 is TGTGCCAGCAGTTTCGGGGAAAATTCACCCCTCCACTTT. Its translation: CASSFGENSPLHF. The chain joins TRBV12-3 or TRBV12-4 to TRBJ1-6; D uncertain. The ends were cut back, 3 bases at V and 7 bases at J, with 7 bases in the middle. The CDR3 is 13 amino acids.

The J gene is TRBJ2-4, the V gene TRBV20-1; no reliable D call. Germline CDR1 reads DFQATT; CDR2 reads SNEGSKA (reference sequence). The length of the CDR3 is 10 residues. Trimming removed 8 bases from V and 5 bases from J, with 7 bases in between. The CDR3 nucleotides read TGCAGTTTCTCCCAAAACATTCAGTACTTC. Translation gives CSFSQNIQYF.

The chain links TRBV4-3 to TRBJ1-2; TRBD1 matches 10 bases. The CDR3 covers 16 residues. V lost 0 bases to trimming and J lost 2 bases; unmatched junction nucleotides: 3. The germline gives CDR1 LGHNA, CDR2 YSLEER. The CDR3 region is CASSQDADRGNYGYTF. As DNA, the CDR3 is TGCGCCAGCAGCCAAGACGCGGACAGGGGGAACTATGGCTACACCTTC.